The 19 T cell receptor beta chains below all came from one sample that was sequenced in a study of T cell repertoires in cytomegalovirus infection. One entry per CDR3 protein results from TCRdb running MiXCR on the reads. The repertoire includes about 180,000 distinct CDR3 sequences, approximately 15% of them detected once, and over 25% sits in the top ten. Sequenced: PBMCs. The receptors derive from a human donor in good health (CMV status not recorded). Some clones in this sample may be carry-over from other donors' samples.

About this clonotype: At one boundary the junction diverges from the germline segment, which might be a read error. CDR3 sequence (DNA): TGTGCCAGCACCTTAACCACCGGGACAGGGTCATGGGGCGAGCAGTACTTC. Its translation is CASTLTTGTGSWGEQYF. The genes are TRBV7-3 and TRBJ2-7, with 9 nucleotides matching TRBD1. The CDR3 covers 17 residues. The V gene's germline CDR1 is SGHTA and CDR2 FQGTGA.

This clonotype was observed at least ten times. The CDR3 DNA reads TGTGCCAGTATCTTCCCCGGGACAGTGAACACTGAAGCTTTCTTT. The encoded protein is CASIFPGTVNTEAFF. V is TRBV19 and J is TRBJ1-1; 7 nucleotides line up with TRBD1. The CDR3 sequence is 15 residues long. Germline V gene sequence: CDR1 LNHDA, CDR2 SQIVND (reference sequence). V was pared by 7 bases and J by 0 bases, with 8 bases of the junction left unmatched.

Concerning this clonotype: A much larger clone lies a single base off, so this may be a read error. The CDR3 ends on some other residue instead of the conserved phenylalanine or tryptophan, so this is likely a read error. The chain combines TRBV7-2 with TRBJ2-3; tentatively, D is TRBD1 (5 bases). CDR3 size: 14 residues. Germline CDR1 reads SGHTA; CDR2 reads FQGNSA. The V end was cut by 5 bases, the J end by 4 bases, with 13 bases between. The DNA of the CDR3 is TGTGCCAGCAGCCTAGGGGCGTTCCCAGATACGCAGTATTAT. Residues: CASSLGAFPDTQYY.

The chain uses TRBV29-1 and TRBJ2-7, with 8 nucleotides matching TRBD2. The germline V gene encodes CDR1 SQVTM and CDR2 ANQGSEA. The CDR3 is 15 amino acids. The V gene end was trimmed by 5 bases and the J gene end by 7 bases; junction bases not matched to a gene: 16. Here the CDR3 reads CSVQSDGRAIAEQYF. In DNA, the CDR3 is TGCAGCGTTCAGTCTGACGGGAGGGCCATAGCGGAGCAGTACTTC.

The genes are TRBV20-1 and TRBJ1-1; D remains ambiguous. This CDR3 region has 15 residues. The germline CDR1 and CDR2 sequences are DFQATT and SNEGSKA (reference sequence). Between the trimmed V and J ends, which lost 1 base and 0 bases, there was a span of 12 bases. Here the CDR3 reads CSARGVVFMNTEAFF. The CDR3 nucleotides are TGCAGTGCTAGAGGAGTTGTGTTCATGAACACTGAAGCTTTCTTT.

The CDR3 region has the DNA TGTGCCAGTAAATCCGGCTCTGGGGCCAACGTCCTGACTTTC. This codes for CASKSGSGANVLTF. V and J are TRBV19 and TRBJ2-6; D uncertain. Germline V CDR1 and CDR2: LNHDA, SQIVND (reference sequence). Trimming shortened V by 7 bases and J by 0 bases, and 7 bases separated the two germline ends. CDR3 size: 14 residues.

This clonotype was counted ten times or more. The V call is TRBV7-2, the J call TRBJ2-3; perhaps TRBD2 as D (6 bases). Germline V gene sequence: CDR1 SGHTA, CDR2 FQGNSA. Trimming stripped 1 base from V and 3 bases from J, with 11 bases between. The CDR3 is 15 residues long. The CDR3 coding sequence is TGTGCCAGCAGCTTAGGGCCTGGGGGGACAGATACGCAGTATTTT. Protein product: CASSLGPGGTDTQYF.

This clonotype was recorded many times. The rearrangement links TRBV11-2 to TRBJ2-3; TRBD2 matches at 12 bases. The ends lost 3 bases at V and 3 bases at J; junction bases unmatched: 4. The V gene's germline CDR1 is SGHAT and CDR2 FQNNGV. CDR3 length: 16 residues. The CDR3 coding sequence is TGTGCCAGCAGCTTCGAACTAGCGGGAGGAACAGATACGCAGTATTTT. Its protein product is CASSFELAGGTDTQYF.

There are many counts of this clonotype. The genes are TRBV7-8 and TRBJ1-4; D not certain. V gave up 1 base and J gave up 4 bases, with 7 bases separating them. CDR3 length equals 14 residues. The germline V gene has CDR1 SGHVS and CDR2 FQNEAQ. CDR3: CASSLGRVNEKLFF. The CDR3 DNA follows: TGTGCCAGCAGCTTAGGGAGGGTTAATGAAAAACTGTTTTTT.

The rearrangement uses TRBV12-5 and TRBJ2-7, with 7 bases that match TRBD1. The V gene's germline CDR1 is LGHNT and CDR2 FRNRAP. This CDR3 is built from 15 residues. V was clipped by 2 bases and J by 2 bases; unmatched bases: 6. The CDR3 sequence is CASGLSPGGPYEQYF. CDR3 DNA: TGTGCTAGTGGTTTGTCTCCAGGGGGTCCCTACGAGCAGTACTTC.

As DNA, the CDR3 is TGTGCCAGTAGTCACCGGGGATCGACTGAAGCTTTCTTT. It is translated as CASSHRGSTEAFF. The rearrangement uses TRBV19 and TRBJ1-1; D gene unclear. V gave up 5 bases and J gave up 5 bases, with 12 bases separating them. Per the germline V gene, CDR1 is LNHDA and CDR2 is SQIVND (reference sequence). The CDR3 consists of 13 residues.

The V gene is TRBV12-3 or TRBV12-4, the J gene TRBJ2-7; 9 nucleotides agree with TRBD2. V shed 6 bases, J shed 3 bases, and the junction held 9 bases outside the gene matches. CDR3 length: 15 residues. As DNA, the CDR3 is TGTGCCAGCAGCCCTTCGTCTAGCGGGATCTACGAGCAGTACTTC. Translating gives CASSPSSSGIYEQYF.

The table lists this clonotype with many counts. The V and J genes are TRBV19 and TRBJ1-2; D possibly corresponds to TRBD1 (6 bases). Germline V gene lookup returns CDR1 LNHDA and CDR2 SQIVND (reference sequence). This CDR3 is built from 16 residues. Trimming removed 7 bases at V and 8 bases at J, with 26 bases between. CDR3 in amino acids: CASTKSGGSESRGYTF. The DNA for the CDR3 is TGTGCCAGTACCAAAAGCGGGGGCTCGGAATCTCGGGGCTACACCTTC. The entire variable domain, with the rest obtained from reference TRBV19 and TRBJ1-2, is as follows: DGGITQSPKYLFRKEGQNVTLSCEQNLNHDAMYWYRQDPGQGLRLIYYSQIVNDFQKGDIAEGYSVSREKKESFPLTVTSAQKNPTAFYLCASTKSGGSESRGYTFGSGTRLTVV.

Only a few counts were recorded for this clonotype. This chain uses TRBV29-1 with TRBJ1-4, with D uncertain. Germline V gives CDR1 SQVTM, CDR2 ANQGSEA. V dropped 3 bases and J dropped 5 bases, with 7 bases sitting between them. The CDR3 consists of 12 residues. The CDR3 here is CSVENGNEKLFF. The CDR3 region has the DNA TGCAGCGTTGAGAACGGGAATGAAAAACTGTTTTTT.

The chain combines TRBV27 with TRBJ2-3; D is perhaps TRBD1 or TRBD2 (6 bases each). The CDR3 sequence is 18 residues long. The V end lost 0 bases, the J end lost 2 bases, and 18 bases lay between the germline ends. CDR1 is MNHEY, CDR2 SMNVEV, per germline (reference sequence). CDR3 amino acids: CASSLSGTWRGPTDTQYF. CDR3 nucleotides: TGTGCCAGCAGTTTATCGGGGACATGGCGGGGCCCCACAGATACGCAGTATTTT.

Comment on this clonotype: A much larger clone differs from this one at a single base, so this may be a read error. The V gene is TRBV12-3 or TRBV12-4, the J gene TRBJ1-5, with D uncertain. The CDR3 extends over 14 amino acids. The CDR3 DNA sequence: TGTGCCAGCAGTTCGGGCTATAGCAATCAGCCCAAGCATTTT. Residues: CASSSGYSNQPKHF.

This clonotype was counted between two and nine times. The chain employs TRBV18 and TRBJ1-2; D not resolved. The ends were cut back, 3 bases at V and 0 bases at J, with 14 bases in the middle. The length of the CDR3 is 16 residues. Germline assignment: CDR1 KGHSH and CDR2 LQKENI. As DNA, the CDR3 is TGTGCCAGCTCACCGGTAATAATCCCAGCTAACTATGGCTACACCTTC. Its translation is CASSPVIIPANYGYTF.

This clonotype has ten or more counts. The chain couples TRBV6-2 or TRBV6-3 to TRBJ2-2; TRBD2 aligns across 12 bases. CDR3 length: 20 residues. The V gene's germline CDR1 is MNHEY and CDR2 SVGEGT. With 1 base clipped from V and 3 bases from J, the junction kept 12 bases outside the gene matches. CDR3 residues: CASSYFLAGGPDWYTGELFF. The CDR3 DNA reads as TGTGCCAGCAGTTACTTCCTAGCGGGAGGGCCGGATTGGTACACCGGGGAGCTGTTTTTT.

V and J are TRBV2 and TRBJ1-1; tentatively, D is TRBD1 (5 bases). This CDR3 contains 14 residues. Trimming removed 4 bases at V and 4 bases at J, with 13 bases between. The germline CDR1 and CDR2 sequences are SNHLY and FYNNEI. The CDR3 spells CASSVGGQSTEAFF. As DNA, the CDR3 is TGTGCCAGCAGTGTTGGGGGTCAAAGCACTGAAGCTTTCTTT.